This T cell receptor beta chain appears in the sequencing data of a study of T cells in Graves' hyperthyroidism and ophthalmopathy. The CDR3 totals 14 residues. Germline CDR1 and CDR2: SGHAT and FQDESV (reference sequence). Using RNA transcripts as the source, TCR beta CDR3 regions were amplified. When the TCR CDR3 underwent first-round RT-PCR, the HTBI primer set was used. Using its own MiXCR run on the multiplex PCR reads, TCRdb lists one record per CDR3 protein. The table lists a few hundred thousand distinct CDR3 sequences, roughly 15% of them singletons. This clonotype has just one count. Its target is unknown. Since a much larger clone is just one base distant, this may be a read error. Study findings and constraints: Most clonotypes expanded in thyroid above 0.001 were likewise present in blood.

Fresh peripheral blood, around 10 ml, yielded the PBMCs. The chain is built from TRBV11-1 and TRBJ1-2; unclear D gene. Input material: blood. This clonotype was sampled from a woman aged 25 to 45 with Graves' ophthalmopathy. The DNA of the CDR3 is TGTGCCAGCAGCTTGGTAGTCGGGCTTCGTGGCTGCACCTTC. The encoded protein is CASSLVVGLRGCTF.